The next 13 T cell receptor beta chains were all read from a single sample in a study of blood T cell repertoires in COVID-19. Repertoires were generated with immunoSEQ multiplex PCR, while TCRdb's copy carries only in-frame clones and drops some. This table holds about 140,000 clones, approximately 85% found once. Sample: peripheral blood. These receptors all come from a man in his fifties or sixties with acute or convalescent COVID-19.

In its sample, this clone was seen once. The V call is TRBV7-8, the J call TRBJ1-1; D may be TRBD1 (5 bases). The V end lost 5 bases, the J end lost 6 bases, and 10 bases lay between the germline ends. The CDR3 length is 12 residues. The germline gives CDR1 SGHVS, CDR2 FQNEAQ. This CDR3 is CASSPLGAEAFF. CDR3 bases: TGTGCCAGCAGCCCGCTAGGGGCTGAAGCTTTCTTT.

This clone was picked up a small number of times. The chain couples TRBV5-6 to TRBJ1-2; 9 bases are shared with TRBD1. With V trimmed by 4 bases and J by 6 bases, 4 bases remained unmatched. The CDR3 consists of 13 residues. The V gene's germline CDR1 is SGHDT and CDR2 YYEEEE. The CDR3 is CASSGWTGDGYTF. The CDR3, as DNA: TGTGCCAGCAGCGGATGGACAGGGGATGGCTACACCTTC.

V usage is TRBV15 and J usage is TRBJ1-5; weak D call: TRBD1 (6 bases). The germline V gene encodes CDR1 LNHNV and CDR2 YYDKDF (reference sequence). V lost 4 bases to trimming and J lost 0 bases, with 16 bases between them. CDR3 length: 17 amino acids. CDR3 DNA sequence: TGTGCCACCAGCACACTTCTAGGGGGGGATAGCAATCAGCCCCAGCATTTT. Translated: CATSTLLGGDSNQPQHF.

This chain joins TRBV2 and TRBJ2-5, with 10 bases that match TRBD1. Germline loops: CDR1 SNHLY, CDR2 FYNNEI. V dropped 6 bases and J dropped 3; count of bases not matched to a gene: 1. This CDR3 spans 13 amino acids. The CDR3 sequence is CASRGTGEETQYF. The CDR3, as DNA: TGTGCCAGCAGAGGGACAGGGGAAGAGACCCAGTACTTC.

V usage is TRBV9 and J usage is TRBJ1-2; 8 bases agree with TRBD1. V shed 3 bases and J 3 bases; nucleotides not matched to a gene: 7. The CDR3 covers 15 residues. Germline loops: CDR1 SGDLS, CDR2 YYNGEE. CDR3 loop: CASSERQGMDYGYTF. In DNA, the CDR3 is TGTGCCAGCAGCGAACGACAGGGGATGGACTATGGCTACACCTTC.

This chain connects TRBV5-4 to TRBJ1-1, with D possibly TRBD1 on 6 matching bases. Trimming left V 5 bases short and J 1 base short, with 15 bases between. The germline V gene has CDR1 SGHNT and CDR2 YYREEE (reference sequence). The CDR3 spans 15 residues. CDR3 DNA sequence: TGTGCCAGCAGAGAAGCAGGGACAAGGAACACTGAAGCTTTCTTT. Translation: CASREAGTRNTEAFF.

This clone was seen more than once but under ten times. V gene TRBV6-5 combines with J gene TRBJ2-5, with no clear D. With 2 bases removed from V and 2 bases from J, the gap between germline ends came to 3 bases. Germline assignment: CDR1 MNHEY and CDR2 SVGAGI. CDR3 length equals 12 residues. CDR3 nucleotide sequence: TGTGCCAGCAGTTACACTCAAGAGACCCAGTACTTC. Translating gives CASSYTQETQYF.

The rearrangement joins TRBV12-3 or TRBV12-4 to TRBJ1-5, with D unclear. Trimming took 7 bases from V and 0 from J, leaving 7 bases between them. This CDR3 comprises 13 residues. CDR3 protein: CASTGYSNQPQHF. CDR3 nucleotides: TGTGCCAGCACCGGTTATAGCAATCAGCCCCAGCATTTT.

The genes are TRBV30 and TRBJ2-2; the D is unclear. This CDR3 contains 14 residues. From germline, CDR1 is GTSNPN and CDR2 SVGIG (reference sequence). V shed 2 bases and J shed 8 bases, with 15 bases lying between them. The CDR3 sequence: CAWSQVLSRGELFF. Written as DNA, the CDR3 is TGTGCCTGGAGTCAGGTCCTAAGTAGGGGGGAGCTGTTTTTT.

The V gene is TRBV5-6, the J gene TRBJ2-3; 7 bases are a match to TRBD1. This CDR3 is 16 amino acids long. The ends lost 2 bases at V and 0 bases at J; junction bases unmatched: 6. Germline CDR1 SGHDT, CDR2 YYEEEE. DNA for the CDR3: TGTGCCAGCAGCTTTCTATTAGGGGGCAGCACAGATACGCAGTATTTT. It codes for CASSFLLGGSTDTQYF.

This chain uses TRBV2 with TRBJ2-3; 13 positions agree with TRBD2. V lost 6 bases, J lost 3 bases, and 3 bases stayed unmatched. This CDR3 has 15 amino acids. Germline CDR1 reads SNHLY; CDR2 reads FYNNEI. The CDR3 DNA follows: TGTGCCAGCAGACCGGGACTAGCGGGAACAGATACGCAGTATTTT. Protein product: CASRPGLAGTDTQYF. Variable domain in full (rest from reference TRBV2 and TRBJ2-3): EPEVTQTPSHQVTQMGQEVILRCVPISNHLYFYWYRQILGQKVEFLVSFYNNEISEKSEIFDDQFSVERPDGSNFTLKIRSTKLEDSAMYFCASRPGLAGTDTQYFGPGTRLTVL.

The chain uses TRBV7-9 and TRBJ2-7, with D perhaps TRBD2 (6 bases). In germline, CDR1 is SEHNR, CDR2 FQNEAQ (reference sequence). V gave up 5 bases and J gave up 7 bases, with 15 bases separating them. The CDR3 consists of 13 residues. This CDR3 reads CASSPLGGREQYF. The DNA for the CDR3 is TGTGCCAGCAGCCCTCTCGGGGGACGGGAGCAGTACTTC.

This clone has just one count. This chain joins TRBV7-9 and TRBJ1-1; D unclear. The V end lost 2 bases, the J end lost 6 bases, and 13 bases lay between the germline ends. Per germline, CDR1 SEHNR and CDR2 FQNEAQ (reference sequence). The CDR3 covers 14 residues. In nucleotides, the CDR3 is TGTGCCAGCAGCTTAATAGCCGACGGGGCTGAAGCTTTCTTT. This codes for CASSLIADGAEAFF. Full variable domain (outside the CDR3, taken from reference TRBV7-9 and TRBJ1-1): DTGVSQNPRHKITKRGQNVTFRCDPISEHNRLYWYRQTLGQGPEFLTYFQNEAQLEKSRLLSDRFSAERPKGSFSTLEIQRTEQGDSAMYLCASSLIADGAEAFFGQGTRLTVV.